This TCR beta chain was sequenced for a study of T cell responses to AZD1222 COVID-19 vaccine. Whole-study findings and limits: The study sampled repertoires only after the peak T cell response. Donors were mostly white British, more females; clonal diversity possibly underestimated.

V dropped 7 bases and J dropped 1 base, with 14 bases sitting between them. The germline V gene encodes CDR1 MNHEY and CDR2 SVGAGI. CDR3 size: 15 residues. Notes on this clone: Its antigen is still unknown.

TCRdb's copy holds only in-frame clones and misses some; the assay was immunoSEQ multiplex PCR. Here the sample spans roughly 45,000 clones, around 80% being singletons. The chain uses TRBV6-5 and TRBJ2-1; possibly TRBD1 or TRBD2 for D (5 bases each). The sequence came from an adult in good health. The source material was peripheral blood, sampled on day 0 of AZD1222 vaccination. CDR3 sequence reads: CASNSGTQSYNEQFF. The CDR3 DNA reads as TGTGCCAGCAATTCCGGGACCCAATCCTACAATGAGCAGTTCTTC.